In this sample, the clone carrying this TCR beta chain turned up a few times. Antigen specificity is unknown. This sample is part of a study of cytomegalovirus exposure and HLA in healthy donors. General study results and limits: Available immune exposure information was restricted to CMV serostatus only. Several of the most significant clusters appeared linked to common viral pathogens, based on a later analysis.

CDR1 and CDR2 (germline): MNHEY, SVGAGI. The ends were cut back, 5 bases at V and 6 bases at J, with 14 bases in the middle. This CDR3 contains 13 residues. This PCR relied on a set of 60 Vbeta primers and 13 Jbeta primers. The method was immunoSEQ multiplex PCR; TCRdb's version includes in-frame clones alone and lacks a portion of them. The sample has 180,000 or so clones; 60% to 80% are singletons. The chain combines TRBV6-5 with TRBJ2-7, with a tentative D call TRBD2 (5 bases). This TCR was recovered from a man aged 50 or older in good health and CMV-seropositive. Sequencing input: PBMCs. Written as DNA, the CDR3 is TGTGCCAGCAGTGCGAGGGAAGTGGTCGAGCAGTACGTC. It encodes CASSAREVVEQYV.